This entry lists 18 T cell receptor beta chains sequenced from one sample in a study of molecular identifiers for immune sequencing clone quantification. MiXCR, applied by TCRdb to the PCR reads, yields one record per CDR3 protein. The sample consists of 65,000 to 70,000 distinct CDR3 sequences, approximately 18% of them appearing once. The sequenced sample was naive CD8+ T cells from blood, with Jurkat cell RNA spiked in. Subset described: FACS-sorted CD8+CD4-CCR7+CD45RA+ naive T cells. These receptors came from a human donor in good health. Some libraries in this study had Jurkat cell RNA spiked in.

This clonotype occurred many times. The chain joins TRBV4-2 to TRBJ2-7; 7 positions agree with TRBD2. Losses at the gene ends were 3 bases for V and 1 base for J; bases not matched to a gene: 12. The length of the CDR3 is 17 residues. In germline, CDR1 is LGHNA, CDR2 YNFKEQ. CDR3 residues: CASSQVASGAGSYEQYF. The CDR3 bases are TGTGCCAGCAGCCAGGTTGCCAGCGGGGCCGGGTCCTACGAGCAGTACTTC.

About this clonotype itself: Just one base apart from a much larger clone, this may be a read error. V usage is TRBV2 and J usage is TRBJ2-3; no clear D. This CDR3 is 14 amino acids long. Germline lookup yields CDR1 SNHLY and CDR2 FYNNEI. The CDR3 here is CASSEDPRPDTQDF. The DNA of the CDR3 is TGTGCCAGCAGTGAAGACCCAAGACCGGATACGCAGGATTTT. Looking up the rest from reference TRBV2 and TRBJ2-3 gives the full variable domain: EPEVTQTPSHQVTQMGQEVILRCVPISNHLYFYWYRQILGQKVEFLVSFYNNEISEKSEIFDDQFSVERPDGSNFTLKIRSTKLEDSAMYFCASSEDPRPDTQDFGPGTRLTVL.

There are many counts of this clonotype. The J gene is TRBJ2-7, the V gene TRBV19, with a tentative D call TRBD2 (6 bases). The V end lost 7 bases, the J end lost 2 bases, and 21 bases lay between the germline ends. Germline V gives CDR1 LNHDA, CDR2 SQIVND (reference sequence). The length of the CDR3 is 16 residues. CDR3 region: CASKFEHGLPTYEQYF. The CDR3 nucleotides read TGTGCCAGTAAATTCGAACACGGACTACCAACCTACGAGCAGTACTTC.

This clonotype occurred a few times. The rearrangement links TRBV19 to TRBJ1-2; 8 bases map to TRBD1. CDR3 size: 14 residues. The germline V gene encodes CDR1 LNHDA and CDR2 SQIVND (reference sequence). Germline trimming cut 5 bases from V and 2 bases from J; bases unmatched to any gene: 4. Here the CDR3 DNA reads TGTGCCAGTAGTGGGACAGGACAAAACTATGGCTACACCTTC. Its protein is CASSGTGQNYGYTF.

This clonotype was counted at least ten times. The CDR3 is CASSSRVAGAISYEQYF. As DNA, the CDR3 is TGTGCCAGCAGTTCCAGAGTAGCGGGAGCGATCTCCTACGAGCAGTACTTC. V gene TRBV28 combines with J gene TRBJ2-7; TRBD2 matches 9 bases. Germline V CDR1 and CDR2: MDHEN, SYDVKM. This CDR3 has 17 residues. The ends lost 4 bases at V and 0 bases at J; junction bases unmatched: 10.

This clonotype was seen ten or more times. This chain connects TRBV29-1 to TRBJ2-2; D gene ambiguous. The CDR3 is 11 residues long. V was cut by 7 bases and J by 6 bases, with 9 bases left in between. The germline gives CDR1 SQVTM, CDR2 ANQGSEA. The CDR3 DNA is TGCAGCGCCCTAGACTCCGGGGAGCTGTTTTTT. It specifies CSALDSGELFF.

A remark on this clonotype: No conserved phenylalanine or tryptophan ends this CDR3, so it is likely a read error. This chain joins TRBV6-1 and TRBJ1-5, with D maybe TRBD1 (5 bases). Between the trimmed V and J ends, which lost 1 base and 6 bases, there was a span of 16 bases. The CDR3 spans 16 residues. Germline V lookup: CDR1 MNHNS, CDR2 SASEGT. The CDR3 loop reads CASSEDDGGYLQPQHY. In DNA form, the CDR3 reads TGTGCCAGCAGTGAAGATGACGGGGGGTATCTTCAGCCCCAGCATTAT.

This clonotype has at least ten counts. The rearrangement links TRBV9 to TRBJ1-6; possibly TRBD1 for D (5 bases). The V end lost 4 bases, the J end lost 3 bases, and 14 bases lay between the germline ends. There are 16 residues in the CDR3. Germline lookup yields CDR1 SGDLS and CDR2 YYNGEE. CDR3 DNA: TGTGCCAGCAGCCCGGGGCATTTCGACTATAATTCACCCCTCCACTTT. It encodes CASSPGHFDYNSPLHF.

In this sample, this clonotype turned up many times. CDR3 sequence reads: CASMGQEIEKLFF. In DNA, the CDR3 is TGTGCCAGCATGGGACAGGAGATTGAAAAACTGTTTTTT. The J gene is TRBJ1-4, the V gene TRBV27, with 8 bases that match TRBD1. Trimming at V came to 7 bases and at J to 7 bases, leaving 5 bases not matched to a gene. The CDR3 covers 13 residues. Germline CDR1 reads MNHEY; CDR2 reads SMNVEV (reference sequence).

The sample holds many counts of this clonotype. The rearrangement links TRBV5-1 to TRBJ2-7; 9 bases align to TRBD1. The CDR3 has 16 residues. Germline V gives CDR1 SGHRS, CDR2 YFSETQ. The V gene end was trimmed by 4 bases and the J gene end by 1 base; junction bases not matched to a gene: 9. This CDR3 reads CASSPSTGGRSYEQYF. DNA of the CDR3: TGCGCCAGCAGCCCGTCTACAGGGGGCCGTTCCTACGAGCAGTACTTC.

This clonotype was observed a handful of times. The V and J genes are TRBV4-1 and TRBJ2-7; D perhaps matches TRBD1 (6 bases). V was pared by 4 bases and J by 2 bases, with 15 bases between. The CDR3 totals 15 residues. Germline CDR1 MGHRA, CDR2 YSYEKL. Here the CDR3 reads CASSPRGSFPYEQYF. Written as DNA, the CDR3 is TGCGCCAGCAGCCCCAGGGGTTCGTTCCCCTACGAGCAGTACTTC.

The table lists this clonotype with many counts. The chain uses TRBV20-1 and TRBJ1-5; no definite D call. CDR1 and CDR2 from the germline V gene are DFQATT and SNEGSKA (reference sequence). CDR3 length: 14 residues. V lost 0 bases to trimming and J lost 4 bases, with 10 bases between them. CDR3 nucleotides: TGCAGTGCTAGAGATCGTGGCGGTAATCAGCCCCAGCATTTT. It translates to CSARDRGGNQPQHF.

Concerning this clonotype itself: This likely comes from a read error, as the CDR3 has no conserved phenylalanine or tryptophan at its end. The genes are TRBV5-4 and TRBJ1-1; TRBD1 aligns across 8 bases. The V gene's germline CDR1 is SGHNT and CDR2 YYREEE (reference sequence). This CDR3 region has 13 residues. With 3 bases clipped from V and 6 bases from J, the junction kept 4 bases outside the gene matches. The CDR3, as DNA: TGTGCCAGCAGCTCCGACAGGGGCGCTGAAGCTTTCTCT. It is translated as CASSSDRGAEAFS.

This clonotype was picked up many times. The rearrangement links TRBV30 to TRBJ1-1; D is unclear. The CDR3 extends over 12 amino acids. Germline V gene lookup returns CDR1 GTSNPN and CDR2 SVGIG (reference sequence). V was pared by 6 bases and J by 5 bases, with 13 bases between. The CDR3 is CACKAVETEAFF. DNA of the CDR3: TGTGCCTGTAAAGCAGTGGAGACTGAAGCTTTCTTT.

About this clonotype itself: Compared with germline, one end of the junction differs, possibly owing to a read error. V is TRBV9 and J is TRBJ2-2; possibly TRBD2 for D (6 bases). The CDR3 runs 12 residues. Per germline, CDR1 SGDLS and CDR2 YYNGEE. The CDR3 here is CASARNAGGLFF. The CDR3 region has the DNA TGTGCCAGCGCTCGGAACGCCGGGGGGCTGTTTTTT. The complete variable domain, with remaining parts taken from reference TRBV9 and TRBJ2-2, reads DSGVTQTPKHLITATGQRVTLRCSPRSGDLSVYWYQQSLDQGLQFLIQYYNGEERAKGNILERFSAQQFPDLHSELNLSSLELGDSALYFCASARNAGGLFFGEGSRLTVL.

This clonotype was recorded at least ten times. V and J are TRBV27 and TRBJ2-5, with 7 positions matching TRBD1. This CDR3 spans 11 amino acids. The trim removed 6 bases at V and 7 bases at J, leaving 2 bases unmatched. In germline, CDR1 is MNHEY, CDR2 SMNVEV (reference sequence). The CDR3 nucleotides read TGTGCCAGCAGAGGGGGCGTGACCCAGTACTTC. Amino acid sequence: CASRGGVTQYF.

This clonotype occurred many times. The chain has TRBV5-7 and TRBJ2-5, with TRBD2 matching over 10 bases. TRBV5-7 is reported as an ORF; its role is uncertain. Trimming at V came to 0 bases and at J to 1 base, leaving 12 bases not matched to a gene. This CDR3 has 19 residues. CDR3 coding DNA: TGTGCCAGCAGCTTGGCTAGCGGGAGCTCACAGAAACCCCAAGAGACCCAGTACTTC. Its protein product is CASSLASGSSQKPQETQYF.

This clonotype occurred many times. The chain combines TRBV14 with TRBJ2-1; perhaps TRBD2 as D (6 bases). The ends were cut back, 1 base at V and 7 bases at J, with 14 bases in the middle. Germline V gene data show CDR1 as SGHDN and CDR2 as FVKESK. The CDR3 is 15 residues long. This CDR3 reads CASSQGRVGRNEQFF. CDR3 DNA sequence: TGTGCCAGCAGCCAAGGGAGGGTCGGCCGAAATGAGCAGTTCTTC.